This entry features one T cell receptor (beta chain) sequence. This sample stems from a study of blood T cell repertoires in COVID-19. Study-wide background: Sites in the United States, Italy and Spain provided acute and convalescent COVID-19 samples. From T cells, B-cell-depleted T cells, or PBMCs came the material, which was cDNA or gDNA.

Authors' processing steps: The authors estimated nucleated cell counts from reference gene primer amplification. The protocol was immunoSEQ multiplex PCR, while the TCRdb copy is restricted to in-frame clones and leaves out a portion. The V and J calls and clone size are taken from that table; D and trimming were inferred from the DNA. The sample lists over 90,000 clones, 70% to 90% occurring once. Per germline, CDR1 SGHVS and CDR2 FNYEAQ. V was pared by 0 bases and J by 6 bases, with 7 bases of the junction left unmatched. CDR3 length: 16 amino acids. This chain uses TRBV7-6 with TRBJ2-2, with 7 bases that match TRBD2. Source material: peripheral blood. This TCR was recovered from a man between 45 and 60 years old in a cohort sampled during active COVID-19. CDR3 bases: TGTGCCAGCAGCTTAGCGTCGACTAGCCTCGCCGGGGAGCTGTTTTTT. Translated, it gives CASSLASTSLAGELFF.